This passage covers 6 T cell receptor beta chains from one sample sequenced in a study of Tregs in tolerant kidney transplant recipients. Recipients received nonmyeloablative bone marrow transplants from related graft donors, with transient mixed chimerism. The table came from immunoSEQ multiplex PCR; TCRdb's copy has only in-frame clones and leaves some out. The sample totals more than 10,000 clones; its top ten clones hold roughly 26%. Sequenced here: CD8+ T cells from blood (PBMCs), sampled 24 months after the transplant. The receptors originated from a human patient who received a combined kidney and bone marrow transplant. Part of the T cells may come from the graft donor.

Comment on this clone: The CDR3 extends 3 residues past the end of the read, so its final part is completed from the germline J gene. The genes are TRBV12-3 or TRBV12-4 and TRBJ2-5; tentatively, D is TRBD1 (5 bases). The CDR3 is 14 amino acids. Between the trimmed V and J ends, which lost 2 bases and 5 bases, there was a span of 12 bases. The CDR3 protein is CASSLIGVLETQYF. CDR3 bases read: TGTGCCAGCAGTTTAATAGGGGTTTTGGAGACC.

Turning to this clone: Read sequence stops 3 residues before the CDR3 end, and the germline J gene provides the missing end. The rearrangement uses TRBV19 and TRBJ2-1; 10 bases line up with TRBD2. This CDR3 spans 14 amino acids. The V gene end was trimmed by 1 base and the J gene end by 9 bases; junction bases not matched to a gene: 3. CDR1 and CDR2 (germline): LNHDA, SQIVND (reference sequence). The chain's CDR3 is CASSIAGLASEQFF. CDR3 DNA (partial): TGTGCCAGTAGTATAGCGGGACTAGCGAGTGAG.

To note about this clone: The read comes to an end 3 residues before the CDR3 does, leaving the germline J gene to fill in the end. The rearrangement links TRBV18 to TRBJ2-7; 8 bases are shared with TRBD2. V shed 1 base, J shed 1 base, and the junction held 6 bases outside the gene matches. Looked up from germline, CDR1 is KGHSH and CDR2 is LQKENI. This CDR3 region has 16 residues. CDR3 DNA, as far as it was read: TGTGCCAGCTCACCACAGTCTAGCGGGCTATCCTACGAG. It codes for CASSPQSSGLSYE. The CDR3 as a whole reads CASSPQSSGLSYEQYF.

Points on this clone: Read sequence stops 3 residues before the CDR3 end, and the germline J gene provides the missing end. This chain uses TRBV20-1 with TRBJ2-7; 7 nucleotides agree with TRBD1. Germline V lookup: CDR1 DFQATT, CDR2 SNEGSKA (reference sequence). The CDR3 is made up of 13 amino acids. V shed 6 bases, J shed 4 bases, and the junction held 9 bases outside the gene matches. The CDR3 loop reads CSAAAGRGYEQYF. CDR3 bases read: TGCAGTGCCGCCGCGGGCAGGGGGTACGAG.

A note on this clone: The CDR3 end is not reached by the read, which stops 3 residues before it; the germline J gene fills it in. The chain carries TRBV29-1 and TRBJ1-2, with 7 positions matching TRBD1. With 7 bases clipped from V and 4 bases from J, the junction kept 12 bases outside the gene matches. Germline V CDR1 and CDR2: SQVTM, ANQGSEA. CDR3 length equals 14 residues. The part of the CDR3 DNA that was read is TGCAGCGCCTGGGGAGGGGGCGCCCCCTATGGC. Translated, it gives CSAWGGGAPYG. The entire CDR3 protein reads CSAWGGGAPYGYTF.

Details on this clone: The CDR3 end lies 3 residues beyond the end of the read and is filled in from the germline J gene. This chain joins TRBV7-2 and TRBJ2-7; perhaps TRBD2 as D (6 bases). The CDR3 is 13 residues long. Trimming removed 5 bases at V and 3 bases at J, with 11 bases between. Per germline, CDR1 SGHTA and CDR2 FQGNSA. CDR3 residues: CASSAGLLYEQYF. The part of the CDR3 DNA that was read is TGTGCCAGCAGCGCAGGACTACTCTACGAG.